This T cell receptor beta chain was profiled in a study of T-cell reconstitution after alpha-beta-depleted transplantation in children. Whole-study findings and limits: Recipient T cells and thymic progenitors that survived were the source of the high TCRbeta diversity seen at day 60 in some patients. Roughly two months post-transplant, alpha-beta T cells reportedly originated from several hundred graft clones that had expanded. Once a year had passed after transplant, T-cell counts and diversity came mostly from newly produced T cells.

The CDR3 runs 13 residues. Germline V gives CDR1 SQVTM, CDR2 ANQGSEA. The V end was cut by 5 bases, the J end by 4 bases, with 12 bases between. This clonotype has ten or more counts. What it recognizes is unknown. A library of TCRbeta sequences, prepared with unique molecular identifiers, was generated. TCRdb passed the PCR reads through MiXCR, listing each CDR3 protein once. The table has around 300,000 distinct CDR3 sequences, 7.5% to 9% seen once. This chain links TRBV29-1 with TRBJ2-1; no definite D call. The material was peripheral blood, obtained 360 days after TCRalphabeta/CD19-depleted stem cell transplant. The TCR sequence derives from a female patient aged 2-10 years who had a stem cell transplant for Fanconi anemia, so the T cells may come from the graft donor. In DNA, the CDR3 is TGCAGCGTTAGATACAGCCCTTACAATGAGCAGTTCTTC. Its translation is CSVRYSPYNEQFF.